This paragraph reports one T cell receptor (beta chain). The antigen is unknown. In the PCR, 60 Vbeta and 13 Jbeta primers were used. TCRdb keeps only in-frame clones here, not all; method: immunoSEQ multiplex PCR. This sample's table has around 80,000 clones. The sample belongs to a study of cytomegalovirus exposure and HLA in healthy donors. Study at large: The Caucasian-associated ancestry cluster held around 81% of a few hundred genotyped donors.

Study-level results: DRB1 had the most TCR associations and HLA-C the fewest, a later analysis found, with rates varying by HLA locus. It was assumed in the presence/absence analyses that sequencing depth was roughly uniform across donors.

This receptor was taken from a man aged 35-49 years in good health and CMV-seronegative. Sequenced sample: PBMCs.

In DNA, the CDR3 is TGTGCCAGCAGCAGGGGGACGGGAAGTATATCTGAAGCTTTCTTT. It encodes CASSRGTGSISEAFF. The chain combines TRBV5-8 with TRBJ1-1, with D perhaps matching TRBD1 (6 bases). V lost 4 bases to trimming and J lost 6 bases, with 19 bases between them. This CDR3 spans 15 amino acids. The germline V gene encodes CDR1 SGHTS and CDR2 YDEGEE.